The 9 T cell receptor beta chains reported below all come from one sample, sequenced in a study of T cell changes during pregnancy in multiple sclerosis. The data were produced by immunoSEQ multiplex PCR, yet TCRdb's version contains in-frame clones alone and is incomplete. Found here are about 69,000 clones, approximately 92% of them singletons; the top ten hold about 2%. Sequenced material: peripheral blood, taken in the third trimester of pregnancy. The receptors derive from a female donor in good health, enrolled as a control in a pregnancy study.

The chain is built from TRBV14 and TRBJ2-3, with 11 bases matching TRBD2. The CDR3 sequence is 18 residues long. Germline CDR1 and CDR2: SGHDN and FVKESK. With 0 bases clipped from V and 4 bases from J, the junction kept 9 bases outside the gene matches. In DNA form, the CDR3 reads TGTGCCAGCAGCCAAGATGGGGTTTTAGCGGGGGGGCCAGATACGCAGTATTTT. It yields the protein CASSQDGVLAGGPDTQYF.

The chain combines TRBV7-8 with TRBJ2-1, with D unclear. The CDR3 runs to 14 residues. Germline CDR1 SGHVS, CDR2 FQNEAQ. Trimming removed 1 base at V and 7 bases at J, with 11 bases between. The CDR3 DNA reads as TGTGCCAGCAGCTTAGTTGGCCCCATTAATGAGCAGTTCTTC. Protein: CASSLVGPINEQFF.

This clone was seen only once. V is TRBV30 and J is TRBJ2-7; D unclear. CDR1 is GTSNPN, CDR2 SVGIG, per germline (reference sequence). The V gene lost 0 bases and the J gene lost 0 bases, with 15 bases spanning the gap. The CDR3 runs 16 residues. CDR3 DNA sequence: TGTGCCTGGAGTGTATTGTTCAGTCCCCTCTCCTACGAGCAGTACTTC. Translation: CAWSVLFSPLSYEQYF.

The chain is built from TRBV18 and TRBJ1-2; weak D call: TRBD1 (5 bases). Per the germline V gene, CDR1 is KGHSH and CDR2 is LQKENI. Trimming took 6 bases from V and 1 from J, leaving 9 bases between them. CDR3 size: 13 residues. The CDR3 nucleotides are TGTGCCAGCTCCCCTGACAGTAACTATGGCTACACCTTC. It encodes CASSPDSNYGYTF. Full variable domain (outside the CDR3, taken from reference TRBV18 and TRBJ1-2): NAGVMQNPRHLVRRRGQEARLRCSPMKGHSHVYWYRQLPEEGLKFMVYLQKENIIDESGMPKERFSAEFPKEGPSILRIQQVVRGDSAAYFCASSPDSNYGYTFGSGTRLTVV.

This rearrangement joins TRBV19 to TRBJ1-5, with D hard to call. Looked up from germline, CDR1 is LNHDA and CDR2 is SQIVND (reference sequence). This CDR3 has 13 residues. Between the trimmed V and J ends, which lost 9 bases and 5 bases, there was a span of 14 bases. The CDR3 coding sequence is TGTGCCAGCAATATCTGGCAGGATCAGCCCCAGCATTTT. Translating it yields CASNIWQDQPQHF.

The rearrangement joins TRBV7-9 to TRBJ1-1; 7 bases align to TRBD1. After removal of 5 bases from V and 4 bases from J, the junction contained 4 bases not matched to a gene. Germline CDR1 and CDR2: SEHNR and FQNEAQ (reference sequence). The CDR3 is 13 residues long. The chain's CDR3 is CASSRTGPTEAFF. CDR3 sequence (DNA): TGTGCCAGCAGCCGGACAGGTCCCACTGAAGCTTTCTTT.

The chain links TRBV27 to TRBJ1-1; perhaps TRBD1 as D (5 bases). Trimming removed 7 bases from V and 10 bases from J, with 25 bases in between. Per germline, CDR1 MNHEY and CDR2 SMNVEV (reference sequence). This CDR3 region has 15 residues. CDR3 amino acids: CASNSGQGGRVAAFF. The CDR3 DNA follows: TGTGCCAGCAACAGCGGGCAGGGAGGGCGAGTTGCAGCTTTCTTT.

CDR3 loop: CASSPKVRLAGNEQFF. Here the CDR3 DNA reads TGTGCCAGCAGCCCCAAGGTGAGACTAGCGGGCAATGAGCAGTTCTTC. V usage is TRBV14 and J usage is TRBJ2-1, with 10 bases aligning to TRBD2. CDR3 length: 16 amino acids. V lost 4 bases and J lost 6; bases outside the gene matches: 9. CDR1 and CDR2 from the germline V gene are SGHDN and FVKESK.

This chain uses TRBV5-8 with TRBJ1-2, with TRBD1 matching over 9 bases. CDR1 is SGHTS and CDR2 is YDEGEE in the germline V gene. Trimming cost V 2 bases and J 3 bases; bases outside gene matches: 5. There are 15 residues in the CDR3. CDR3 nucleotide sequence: TGTGCCAGCAGCTTCGGGACAGGGAATTACTATGGCTACACCTTC. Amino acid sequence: CASSFGTGNYYGYTF. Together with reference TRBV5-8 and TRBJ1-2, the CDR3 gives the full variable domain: EAGVTQSPTHLIKTRGQQATLRCSPISGHTSVYWYQQALGLGLQFLLWYDEGEERNRGNFPPRFSGRQFPNYSSELNVNALELEDSALYLCASSFGTGNYYGYTFGSGTRLTVV.